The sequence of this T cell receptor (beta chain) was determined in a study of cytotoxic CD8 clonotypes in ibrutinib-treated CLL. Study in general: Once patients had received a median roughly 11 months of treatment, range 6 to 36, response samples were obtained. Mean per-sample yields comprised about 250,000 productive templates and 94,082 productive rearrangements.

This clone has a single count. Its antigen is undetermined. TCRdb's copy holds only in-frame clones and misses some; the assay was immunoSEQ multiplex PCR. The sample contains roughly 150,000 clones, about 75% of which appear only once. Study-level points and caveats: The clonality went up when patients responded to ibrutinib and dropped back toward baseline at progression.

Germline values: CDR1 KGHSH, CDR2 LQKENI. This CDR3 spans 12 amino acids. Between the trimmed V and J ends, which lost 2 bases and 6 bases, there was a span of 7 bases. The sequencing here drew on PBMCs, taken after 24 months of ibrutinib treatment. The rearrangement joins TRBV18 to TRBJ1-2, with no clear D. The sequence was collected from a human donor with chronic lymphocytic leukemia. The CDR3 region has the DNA TGTGCCAGCTCACCAAGTCAGGATGGCTACACCTTC. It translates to CASSPSQDGYTF.